These 5 T cell receptor beta chains came from one sample sequenced in a study of blood T cell repertoires in COVID-19 (dated by TCRdb to between 2020 and 2021). Library prep was done by the immunoSEQ multiplex PCR assay. Entries here come from immuneACCESS through TCRdb and include only in-frame sequences with V and J called. Some clones fail to appear in such tables; in the studies checked, an unresolved V gene covers under half of the shortfall, and the cause of the remainder is unknown. The sample has 210,000 or so clones on record, 83% of them singletons. The ten biggest clones cover more than 4.5% of the sample. Input material: PBMCs or T cells enriched from blood (not recorded which). The receptors shown here come from a woman between 50 and 59 years old who had been exposed to COVID-19.

V is TRBV5-8 and J is TRBJ1-3; D perhaps matches TRBD1 (5 bases). The CDR3 extends over 16 amino acids. CDR1 is SGHTS and CDR2 is YDEGEE in the germline V gene. Deletions cut 2 bases from V and 2 bases from J, with 14 bases between. The CDR3 reads CASSFQGGGAGNTIYF. The CDR3 region has the DNA TGTGCCAGCAGCTTTCAGGGAGGAGGGGCTGGAAACACCATATATTTT.

The chain recombines TRBV2 with TRBJ2-5; 8 bases align to TRBD2. CDR1 and CDR2 from the germline V gene are SNHLY and FYNNEI. The CDR3 length is 13 residues. Trimming cost V 8 bases and J 1 base; bases outside gene matches: 3. The CDR3 region is CASGSGGQETQYF. DNA for the CDR3: TGTGCCAGCGGGAGCGGGGGCCAAGAGACCCAGTACTTC.

V is TRBV7-2 and J is TRBJ1-1; D uncertain. Germline V CDR1 and CDR2: SGHTA, FQGNSA. Trimming left V 1 base short and J 7 bases short, with 13 bases between. The CDR3 is 14 residues long. DNA of the CDR3: TGTGCCAGCAGCTTAGTGGCTTGGGAGGGTGAAGCTTTCTTT. Protein: CASSLVAWEGEAFF.

This chain joins TRBV19 and TRBJ2-6; 8 nucleotides agree with TRBD1. The germline CDR1 and CDR2 sequences are LNHDA and SQIVND (reference sequence). The CDR3 has 18 amino acids. After removal of 6 bases from V and 0 bases from J, the junction contained 10 bases not matched to a gene. DNA of the CDR3: TGTGCCAGTAGATCTCAGGGGGCCTCCTTCTCTGGGGCCAACGTCCTGACTTTC. Translating gives CASRSQGASFSGANVLTF.

In its sample, this clone was seen once. Other DNA sequences in the same sample also yield this CDR3. The chain couples TRBV5-1 to TRBJ1-1; no reliable D call. The CDR3 covers 14 residues. Germline V gene sequence: CDR1 SGHRS, CDR2 YFSETQ. Trimming stripped 0 bases from V and 1 base from J, with 7 bases between. The CDR3 bases are TGCGCCAGCAGCTTGGATCCGGGGAACACTGAAGCTTTCTTT. Translation: CASSLDPGNTEAFF.